Listed here is a single T cell receptor beta chain. Its antigen is still unknown. The record has no base qualities; no much larger clone is one base away. In the germline V gene (reference sequence), CDR1 corresponds to WNHNN and CDR2 to SYGVQD. From the cysteine up to the phenylalanine, the CDR3 has a length of 15 residues. The read is trimmed to its CDR3 DNA, 45 bases read in frame from base 1. Between the V and J ends, shortened by 5 bases and 2 bases respectively, the junction contains 14 bases. In the prospective study, participants were 18 to 89 years old, resided in about two dozen geographic areas of the United States, and were enrolled through a virtual design. In the prospective study, cohorts were assigned on the basis of participant-reported clinical history obtained from a screening survey and a study questionnaire. ImmuneRACE Cohort 3 recovered participants were defined by two consecutive negative NP/OP PCR tests, healthcare professional clearance, or symptom resolution. Mobile phlebotomists in the prospective study collected whole blood, serum and a nasopharyngeal or oropharyngeal swab from every participant. Additional blood draws and questionnaires over an approximately 2-month period could optionally be provided by prospective study participants. Blood samples from the prospective study were shipped frozen or at room temperature prior to DNA extraction.

This specimen comes from a study of blood T cell repertoires in COVID-19 (dated by TCRdb to about 2020). In terms of the full investigation: Samples from collaborators originated in the United States, Italy and Spain and spanned both the acute and convalescent phases of COVID-19. Nearly every sample came with metadata listing a de-identified subject ID, COVID-19 status, age in years and sex. The material from the prospective study consisted of cDNA or gDNA derived from T cells, B-cell-depleted T cells, or PBMCs. Samples were obtained from the ongoing ImmuneRACE study (first 160 participants) and from 1,254 subjects provided by 6 global collaborators. Where available, HLA class I and class II types were taken from metadata supplied by the sample provider and were not determined by assay-based typing. The repertoires were released in a freely available public database meant as a resource for research on the immune response to SARS-CoV-2. Deeply sampled blood TCRbeta repertoires from subjects exposed to, actively infected with, or recovered from COVID-19 were included in the dataset. Study-level results and caveats: How much clinical and demographic metadata was included differed by source and by participant, and the metadata was provided uncurated.

TCRbeta CDR3 regions were amplified from genomic DNA using the immunoSEQ Assay, a bias-controlled multiplex PCR. The original methods were these. Within the assay, amplification of reference gene primers was used to estimate how many nucleated cells each sample contained. Sequence reads were collapsed and filtered to measure the absolute abundance of every unique TCRbeta CDR3 rearrangement. For each sample, productive Simpson clonality was calculated as the square root of Simpson's diversity index over productive rearrangements. TCRdb took this table from immuneACCESS and kept in-frame rearrangements with V and J called. Such tables lack part of the clones; where checked against another copy, unresolved V genes explain under half of the gap, and the rest is unexplained. The V and J calls and the clone size are those of that table, but D and trimming were determined from the DNA. Counted in this sample were 95,000 to 150,000 clones; roughly 89% of them appeared once. Together, the top ten hold over 3% of the sample.

The sequencing sample was made of PBMCs or T cells enriched from blood (not recorded which). The receptor chain draws on TRBV10-1 and TRBJ2-3; the D gene is perhaps TRBD1, on 6 matching bases. The receptor's source is a woman aged 25 to 39 who had recovered from COVID-19. The CDR3: CASSPTGNDTDTQYF. The DNA reads as follows: TGCGCCAGCAGTCCCACAGGGAACGACACAGATACGCAGTATTTT.